This TCR beta chain was recorded in a study of CD8+ T cells in alopecia areata. Study-wide results and caveats: Alopecia totalis/universalis scalp especially showed more expanded CD8+ clones than normal scalp. Sequencing of scalp tissue also captures the resident alphabeta T cells of normal skin.

Germline CDR1 reads SGHNT; CDR2 reads YYREEE (reference sequence). There are 15 residues in the CDR3. Indicated treatment: oral pan-JAK inhibitor, 5-10 mg twice daily. Turning to this clone: Its target is unknown. The germline gene is not matched at one end of the junction; a read error may be the cause.

Extracted from the samples, RNA was reverse transcribed into cDNA to serve as the sequencing template. Assay: immunoSEQ multiplex PCR; the TCRdb copy retains only in-frame clones and omits some. The sample yields roughly 210,000 clones, 43% seen once. The specimen was CD4+ T cells sorted from blood, collected between weeks 36 and 40, from a patient treated with tofacitinib. The rearrangement joins TRBV5-4 to TRBJ2-3; possibly TRBD2 for D (6 bases). The source of this sequence is a human donor with alopecia areata. CDR3 sequence: CASSQEASDTDTQYF. DNA of the CDR3: TGCGCCAGCAGCCAAGAAGCTAGCGACACAGATACGCAGTATTTT.